This T cell receptor (beta chain) was captured by sequencing in a study of cytomegalovirus exposure and HLA in healthy donors. At the level of the study: Unique TCRs from HLA-typed donors, 80 million to 90 million of them, were held in an early data release.

With regard to this clone: Its antigen is unknown.

The PCR used 60 Vbeta and 13 Jbeta primers. Produced via immunoSEQ multiplex PCR; TCRdb's table is partial and in-frame only. The repertoire holds about 140,000 clones, roughly 80% seen once, with over 1% in the top ten. The CDR3 contains 13 residues. Unmatched junction bases numbered 7, after V lost 8 bases and J lost 4 bases. The V gene's germline CDR1 is MNHEY and CDR2 SVGAGI. Study-level results: Analysis was carried out at a later point, and it linked a missense DCLRE1C variant to TCR beta V- and J-gene trimming.

The clonotype comes from a female donor in good health and CMV-seronegative. Sequencing used PBMCs. The rearrangement links TRBV6-5 to TRBJ1-1, with 7 positions matching TRBD1. The CDR3 spells CASGRYRGTEAFF. CDR3 nucleotide sequence: TGTGCCAGCGGAAGGTACAGGGGCACTGAAGCTTTCTTT.